This note documents a single T cell receptor (beta chain) sequence. Treatment given: around 19 received Ad26.COV2.S at low or high dose, single or two shots; several received placebo; per-sample allocation not given. On day 63 after the first injection, vaccine and placebo recipients gave samples. The entry originates in a study of Ad26.COV2.S vaccination and SARS-CoV-2 variants. TCRdb's table, derived via immunoSEQ multiplex PCR, lists solely in-frame clones and lacks some. The profile covers roughly 400,000 clones, with around 93% appearing a single time and about 1.7% taken by the ten largest. The V end was cut by 2 bases, the J end by 3 bases, with 15 bases between. Germline CDR1 reads SGDLS; CDR2 reads YYNGEE. The CDR3 sequence is 15 residues long.

The source of this sequence is a person between 18 and 65 years old who received the Ad26.COV2.S COVID-19 vaccine or a placebo. Sequencing was performed on peripheral blood, taken in a trial of Ad26.COV2.S vaccine versus placebo. The V gene is TRBV9, the J gene TRBJ2-7; D is uncertain. The CDR3, as DNA: TGTGCCAGCAGCGTGTCTAGTCCCCCATACTACGAGCAGTACTTC. This codes for CASSVSSPPYYEQYF.